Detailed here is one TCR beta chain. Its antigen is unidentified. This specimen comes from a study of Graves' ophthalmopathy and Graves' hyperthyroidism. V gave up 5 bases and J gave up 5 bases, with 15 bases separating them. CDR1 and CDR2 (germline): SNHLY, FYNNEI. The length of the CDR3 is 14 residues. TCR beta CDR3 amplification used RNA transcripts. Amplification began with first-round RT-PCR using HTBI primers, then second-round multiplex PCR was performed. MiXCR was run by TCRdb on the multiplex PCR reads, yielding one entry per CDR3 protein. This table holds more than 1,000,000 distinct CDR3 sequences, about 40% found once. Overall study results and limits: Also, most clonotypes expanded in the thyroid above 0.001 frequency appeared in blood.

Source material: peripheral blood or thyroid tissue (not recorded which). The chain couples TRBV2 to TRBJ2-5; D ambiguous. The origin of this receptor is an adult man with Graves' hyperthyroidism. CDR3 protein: CASSLLRGGETQYF. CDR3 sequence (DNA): TGTGCCAGCAGTTTATTGCGCGGTGGGGAGACCCAGTACTTC.